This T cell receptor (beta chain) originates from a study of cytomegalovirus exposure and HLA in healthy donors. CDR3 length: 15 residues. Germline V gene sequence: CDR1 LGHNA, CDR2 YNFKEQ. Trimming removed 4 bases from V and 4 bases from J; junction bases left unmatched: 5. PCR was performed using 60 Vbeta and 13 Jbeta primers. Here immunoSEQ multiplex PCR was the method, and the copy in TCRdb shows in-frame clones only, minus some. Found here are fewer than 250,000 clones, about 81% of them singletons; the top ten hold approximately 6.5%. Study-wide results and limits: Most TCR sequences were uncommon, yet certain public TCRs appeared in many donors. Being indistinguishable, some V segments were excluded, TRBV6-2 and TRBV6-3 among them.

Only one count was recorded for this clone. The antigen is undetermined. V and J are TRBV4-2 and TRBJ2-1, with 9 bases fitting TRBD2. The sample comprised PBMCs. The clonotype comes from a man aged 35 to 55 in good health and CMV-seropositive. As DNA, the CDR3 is TGTGCCAGCAGCCCTGGGACTAGCCTTTACAATGAGCAGTTCTTC. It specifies CASSPGTSLYNEQFF.